One sample yielded the 5 T cell receptor beta chains listed below, sequenced in a study of blood T cell repertoires in COVID-19. Sequencing was performed with immunoSEQ multiplex PCR; in TCRdb, only in-frame clones are kept and a portion is missing. The sample consists of about 270,000 clones, about nine tenths of them appearing once. The material sequenced was PBMCs or T cells enriched from blood (not recorded which). Receptor source: a woman aged 55-75 years who had recovered from COVID-19.

CDR3 coding DNA: TGTGCCATCAAAAAGGTTAAGGAGTCTAATGAAAAACTGTTTTTT. Amino acid sequence: CAIKKVKESNEKLFF. This rearrangement joins TRBV6-5 to TRBJ1-4; D is unclear. Germline CDR1 MNHEY, CDR2 SVGAGI. The CDR3 has 15 residues. Trimming removed 10 bases at V and 3 bases at J, with 18 bases between.

The chain combines TRBV2 with TRBJ2-4, with 10 bases matching TRBD2. Germline V gene data show CDR1 as SNHLY and CDR2 as FYNNEI. The CDR3 extends over 14 amino acids. V lost 6 bases, J lost 1 base, and 0 bases stayed unmatched. The CDR3: CASRLAGAKNIQYF. The DNA of the CDR3 is TGTGCCAGCAGACTAGCGGGGGCCAAAAACATTCAGTACTTC.

This rearrangement joins TRBV7-2 to TRBJ2-7, with D perhaps matching TRBD1 (5 bases). The germline V gene encodes CDR1 SGHTA and CDR2 FQGNSA. V was shortened by 2 bases and J by 1 base, with 12 bases between the two germline ends. The CDR3 runs to 15 residues. CDR3 region: CASSLLGHVSYEQYF. Written as DNA, the CDR3 is TGTGCCAGCAGCTTACTTGGACATGTATCCTACGAGCAGTACTTC.

The chain uses TRBV7-9 and TRBJ2-1; 11 nucleotides align to TRBD1. Looked up from germline, CDR1 is SEHNR and CDR2 is FQNEAQ (reference sequence). This CDR3 contains 16 residues. V lost 5 bases to trimming and J lost 7 bases; unmatched junction nucleotides: 10. Here the CDR3 reads CASSNPPRDRGNEQFF. Written as DNA, the CDR3 is TGTGCCAGCAGCAATCCCCCCCGGGACAGGGGGAATGAGCAGTTCTTC.

The gene calls are TRBV7-9 and TRBJ1-2, with D perhaps matching TRBD1 (6 bases). The CDR3 is made up of 14 amino acids. Germline assignment: CDR1 SEHNR and CDR2 FQNEAQ (reference sequence). V lost 5 bases, J lost 3 bases, and 13 bases lay in between. CDR3 nucleotides: TGTGCCAGCAGCCCCCGGGAGGGGGACTATGGCTACACCTTC. Protein product: CASSPREGDYGYTF. The whole variable domain, filled in from reference TRBV7-9 and TRBJ1-2, reads DTGVSQNPRHKITKRGQNVTFRCDPISEHNRLYWYRQTLGQGPEFLTYFQNEAQLEKSRLLSDRFSAERPKGSFSTLEIQRTEQGDSAMYLCASSPREGDYGYTFGSGTRLTVV.